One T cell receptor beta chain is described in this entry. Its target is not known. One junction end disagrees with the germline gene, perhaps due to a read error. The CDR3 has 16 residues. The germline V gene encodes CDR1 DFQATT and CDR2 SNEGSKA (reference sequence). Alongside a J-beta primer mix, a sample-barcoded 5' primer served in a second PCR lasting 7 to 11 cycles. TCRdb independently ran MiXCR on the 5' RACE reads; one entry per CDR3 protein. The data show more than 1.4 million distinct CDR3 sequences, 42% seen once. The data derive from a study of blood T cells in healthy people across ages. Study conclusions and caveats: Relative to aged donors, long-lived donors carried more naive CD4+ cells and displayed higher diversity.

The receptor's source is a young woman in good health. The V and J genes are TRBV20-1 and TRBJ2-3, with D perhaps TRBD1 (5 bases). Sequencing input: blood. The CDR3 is CSAREYRPFSTDMQYF. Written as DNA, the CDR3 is TGCAGTGCTAGAGAATACAGGCCTTTTAGCACAGATATGCAGTATTTT.